This paragraph covers one T cell receptor beta chain sequence. These data come from a study of patients and donors after allogeneic stem cell transplantation. The CDR3 runs to 13 residues. Germline V gene data show CDR1 as LNHDA and CDR2 as SQIVND (reference sequence). V gave up 5 bases and J gave up 3 bases, with 10 bases separating them. MiXCR was run by TCRdb on the RT-PCR reads, yielding one entry per CDR3 protein. The sample carries fewer than 30,000 distinct CDR3 sequences, about 42% recorded once. This clonotype originated in a human donor who was either an allogeneic HSCT recipient or a stem cell or donor lymphocyte infusion donor (not recorded which). It is not recorded whose cells these are; they may come from a transplant donor. Sequenced input: blood, either unsorted or a sorted T cell fraction (not recorded which). J is TRBJ1-1 and V is TRBV19; D unclear. CDR3 protein: CASSVGWDTEAFF. The CDR3 DNA follows: TGTGCCAGTAGTGTGGGTTGGGACACTGAAGCTTTCTTT.